One and the same sample provided the 4 T cell receptor beta chains below, sequenced in a study of Ad26.COV2.S vaccination and SARS-CoV-2 variants. Treatment given: around 19 received Ad26.COV2.S at low or high dose, single or two shots; about five received placebo; per-sample allocation not given. Sampling was performed 63 days after the first vaccine or placebo injection. Using immunoSEQ multiplex PCR, the repertoire was profiled, and TCRdb retains in-frame clones only, with some absent. The table includes about 680,000 clones, around 89% detected once. The sample in question was peripheral blood, obtained in a trial of Ad26.COV2.S vaccine versus placebo. These receptor sequences come from a person between 18 and 60 years old who received the Ad26.COV2.S COVID-19 vaccine or a placebo.

The chain carries TRBV18 and TRBJ1-5; no clear D gene. Germline CDR1 reads KGHSH; CDR2 reads LQKENI. V lost 6 bases and J lost 6, with 12 bases in between. CDR3 length: 13 amino acids. The CDR3 nucleotides are TGTGCCAGCTCGCCGGACTCGGCTCAGCCCCAGCATTTT. This translates into CASSPDSAQPQHF.

The CDR3 sequence is CASSQGKGEQYF. CDR3 nucleotides: TGTGCCAGCAGCCAAGGGAAGGGGGAGCAGTACTTC. This chain connects TRBV3-1 (or the pseudogene TRBV3-2) to TRBJ2-7; TRBD1 might be the D (5 bases). Trimming took off 1 base at V and 7 bases at J, with 8 bases between the two ends. Germline V CDR1 and CDR2: LGHDT, YNNKEL (reference sequence). This CDR3 has 12 amino acids.

The chain carries TRBV18 and TRBJ2-3, with unresolved D. CDR1 is KGHSH, CDR2 LQKENI, per germline. This CDR3 has 14 amino acids. Trimming removed 1 base from V and 4 bases from J, with 9 bases in between. In DNA form, the CDR3 reads TGTGCCAGCTCACCACAGGCGGCCCCAGATACGCAGTATTTT. Encoded protein: CASSPQAAPDTQYF.

V gene TRBV30 combines with J gene TRBJ1-2, with TRBD1 as a possible D gene (6 bases). The CDR3 has 13 amino acids. Trimming removed 2 bases from V and 6 bases from J, with 13 bases in between. Germline CDR1 reads GTSNPN; CDR2 reads SVGIG (reference sequence). CDR3 amino acids: CAWSWVGGDGYTF. The CDR3 nucleotides are TGTGCCTGGAGTTGGGTGGGGGGCGATGGCTACACCTTC.